Listed below are T cell receptor beta chains from one sample, sequenced in a study of identical twins. TCRdb re-called the 5' RACE reads through MiXCR, storing one row per CDR3 protein. Among about 290,000 distinct CDR3 sequences listed, 7.5% to 9.5% were seen once. The same sample was also used in a study of yellow fever vaccine responses in identical twins.

Sequenced input: CD8+ T cells sorted from blood. The receptors were gathered from a woman younger than 35 in good health. CDR3s include the opening cysteine and the closing phenylalanine or tryptophan. D genes are given only for firm matches. Size is stated for part of the rows, as once, few or many counts, or as a class when the clone is expanded.

clone_size j_call d_call v_call cdr3_length cdr3_aa cdr3_nt
many TRBJ2-3 TRBD1 TRBV24-1 16 CATSDRGQGWTDTQYF TGTGCCACCAGTGACCGCGGACAGGGGTGGACAGATACGCAGTATTTT
many TRBJ1-1 - TRBV27 16 CASSPELGAIYTEAFF TGTGCCAGCAGTCCGGAGTTAGGGGCCATCTACACTGAAGCTTTCTTT
many TRBJ2-1 TRBD2 TRBV7-9 17 CASSLLGGGVADNEQFF TGTGCCAGCAGCTTACTTGGCGGGGGGGTGGCAGACAATGAGCAGTTCTTC
few TRBJ2-7 TRBD1 TRBV27 13 CASSLRGGGEQYF TGTGCCAGCAGTTTACGAGGGGGCGGCGAGCAGTACTTC
once TRBJ2-1 TRBD2 TRBV5-6 17 CAISPILWEGRNNEQFF TGTGCCATCAGCCCTATTTTGTGGGAGGGACGGAACAATGAGCAGTTCTTC
- TRBJ1-1 TRBD1 TRBV27 12 CASGDRELRAFF TGTGCCAGCGGGGACAGGGAGCTTAGGGCTTTCTTT
- TRBJ1-1 - TRBV9 12 CASGREKNEAFF TGTGCCAGCGGCAGGGAGAAAAATGAAGCTTTCTTT
many TRBJ2-7 TRBD1 TRBV29-1 12 CSAEGTGVEQYF TGCAGCGCCGAAGGGACAGGGGTCGAGCAGTACTTC
many TRBJ2-3 - TRBV4-3 14 CASSQGAFTDTQYF TGCGCCAGCAGCCAAGGCGCATTCACAGATACGCAGTATTTT
many TRBJ2-7 - TRBV20-1 10 CSARSYEQYF TGCAGTGCCCGATCCTACGAGCAGTACTTC
few TRBJ2-3 - TRBV11-2 17 CASSFRWGGLSSDTQYF TGTGCCAGCAGCTTTAGGTGGGGGGGCCTTTCTTCAGATACGCAGTATTTT
many TRBJ2-7 - TRBV12-3/TRBV12-4 15 CASSFFSGASYEQYF TGTGCCAGCAGTTTTTTCTCAGGGGCCTCCTACGAGCAGTACTTC
- TRBJ2-7 - TRBV7-6 16 CASSSSAGGGGYEQYF TGTGCCAGCAGCTCCAGTGCTGGGGGGGGCGGCTACGAGCAGTACTTC
- TRBJ2-6 - TRBV7-6 16 CASSLGHSSGANVLTF TGTGCCAGCAGCTTAGGGCACTCCTCTGGGGCCAACGTCCTGACTTTC
many TRBJ2-5 TRBD2 TRBV4-3 14 CASGTSGRGETQYF TGCGCCAGCGGGACTAGCGGGAGGGGGGAGACCCAGTACTTC
- TRBJ2-1 TRBD2 TRBV30 15 CAWASGSMEYNEQFF TGTGCCTGGGCCAGCGGGAGTATGGAATACAATGAGCAGTTCTTC
- TRBJ2-7 - TRBV20-1 14 CSARDPYGRYEQYF TGCAGTGCTAGAGATCCCTATGGGAGGTACGAGCAGTACTTC
- TRBJ1-2 - TRBV7-9 15 CASSSRNRTNYGYTF TGTGCCAGCAGCTCCCGGAACCGAACTAACTATGGCTACACCTTC
many TRBJ2-1 - TRBV4-3 15 CASSQEQEAYNEQFF TGCGCCAGCAGCCAAGAACAGGAGGCATACAATGAGCAGTTCTTC
- TRBJ2-3 - TRBV4-3 15 CASSLLVDGGDTQYF TGCGCCAGCAGCCTTCTAGTCGATGGCGGAGATACGCAGTATTTT
few TRBJ2-7 - TRBV5-6 15 CASSLGAGQIYEQYF TGTGCCAGCAGCCTGGGGGCGGGACAAATTTACGAGCAGTACTTC
many TRBJ1-2 TRBD1 TRBV7-9 16 CASSRPAGQGNYGYTF TGTGCCAGCAGCCGTCCCGCGGGACAGGGGAATTATGGCTACACCTTC
- TRBJ2-1 - TRBV11-2 12 CASSSQGGEQFF TGTGCCAGCAGCTCCCAGGGAGGTGAGCAGTTCTTC
few TRBJ2-7 - TRBV10-2 15 CASTDSGLLSYEQYF TGCGCCAGCACAGATAGCGGACTCCTCTCCTACGAGCAGTACTTC
many TRBJ2-1 TRBD2 TRBV27 16 CASSLGSGVSYNEQFF TGTGCCAGCAGTTTGGGTAGCGGGGTCTCCTACAATGAGCAGTTCTTC
few TRBJ1-6 TRBD1 TRBV27 14 CARHLGQGCSPLHF TGTGCCAGGCACCTGGGACAGGGTTGTTCACCCCTCCACTTT
many TRBJ2-2 - TRBV20-1 16 CSARAMTRANTGELFF TGCAGTGCTAGAGCCATGACTAGAGCGAACACCGGGGAGCTGTTTTTT
- TRBJ1-1 - TRBV12-3/TRBV12-4 12 CAITWWGNEAFF TGTGCCATCACTTGGTGGGGCAATGAAGCTTTCTTT
many TRBJ2-3 - TRBV5-1 12 CASSQQPDTQYF TGCGCCAGCAGCCAGCAGCCAGATACGCAGTATTTT
many TRBJ1-1 TRBD1 TRBV20-1 13 CSARTGLNTEAFF TGCAGTGCGCGGACAGGGTTGAACACTGAAGCTTTCTTT
- TRBJ2-1 - TRBV24-1 16 CATSDLATGEVNEQFF TGTGCCACCAGTGATTTGGCTACAGGGGAGGTGAATGAGCAGTTCTTC
many TRBJ2-4 - TRBV28 13 CASSSREGKVQYF TGTGCCAGCAGTTCCCGAGAGGGCAAAGTTCAGTACTTC
- TRBJ2-1 TRBD2 TRBV4-3 16 CASSQEWTRSPNEQFF TGCGCCAGCAGCCAAGAGTGGACTAGATCTCCCAATGAGCAGTTCTTC
- TRBJ2-7 TRBD2 TRBV7-2 16 CASSPYSGTSVYEQYF TGTGCCAGCAGCCCTTACTCTGGGACTAGCGTATACGAGCAGTACTTC
few TRBJ1-2 - TRBV4-3 13 CASSQDTRDGYTF TGCGCCAGCAGCCAAGATACGCGCGATGGCTACACCTTC
many TRBJ2-3 TRBD2 TRBV24-1 18 CATSTPLSGLAGEDTQYF TGTGCCACCAGTACCCCCCTATCGGGACTAGCGGGAGAAGATACGCAGTATTTT
few TRBJ2-2 TRBD1 TRBV5-6 15 CASSWETGGSGELFF TGTGCCAGCAGCTGGGAGACAGGGGGTTCCGGGGAGCTGTTTTTT
- TRBJ2-3 - TRBV5-1 14 CASSHGVNTDTQYF TGCGCCAGCAGCCACGGTGTAAACACAGATACGCAGTATTTT
few TRBJ1-1 - TRBV12-3/TRBV12-4 15 CASSLASRANTEAFF TGTGCCAGCAGTTTAGCCTCGAGGGCGAACACTGAAGCTTTCTTT
many TRBJ2-7 TRBD2 TRBV12-3/TRBV12-4 13 CAIRAGESYEQYF TGTGCCATCCGAGCGGGGGAGTCCTACGAGCAGTACTTC
- TRBJ2-7 TRBD1 TRBV27 14 CASSRTGKRGEQYF TGTGCCAGCAGTCGGACAGGGAAAAGGGGCGAGCAGTACTTC
- TRBJ2-7 TRBD1 TRBV27 12 CASVQGSQEQYF TGTGCCAGCGTACAGGGGTCTCAAGAGCAGTACTTC
many TRBJ2-3 TRBD1 TRBV2 14 CASENRGSTDTQYF TGTGCCAGCGAAAACAGGGGGTCGACAGATACGCAGTATTTT
many TRBJ1-1 - TRBV11-2 14 CASSLDGWDQGAFF TGTGCCAGCAGCTTAGATGGTTGGGATCAAGGAGCTTTCTTT
few TRBJ2-1 TRBD2 TRBV11-2 16 CASSLAPAGDYNEQFF TGTGCCAGCAGCTTAGCCCCCGCGGGGGACTACAATGAGCAGTTCTTC
- TRBJ2-3 - TRBV19 15 CASMGIRASTDTQYF TGTGCCAGTATGGGGATTAGAGCTAGCACAGATACGCAGTATTTT
few TRBJ1-1 - TRBV6-5 15 CASSYSQGWSTEAFF TGTGCCAGCAGTTACTCCCAAGGTTGGAGCACTGAAGCTTTCTTT
- TRBJ1-2 TRBD1 TRBV5-6 17 CASSLYSGGAANYGYTF TGTGCCAGCAGCTTGTATTCAGGGGGCGCAGCTAACTATGGCTACACCTTC
many TRBJ2-3 TRBD1 TRBV27 18 CASSLKGTAYSSTDTQYF TGTGCCAGCAGTTTAAAAGGGACAGCATATTCTAGCACAGATACGCAGTATTTT
many TRBJ2-1 TRBD2 TRBV2 13 CASRLAGLDEQFF TGTGCCAGCAGGCTAGCGGGGTTAGATGAGCAGTTCTTC
few TRBJ2-3 TRBD2 TRBV29-1 15 CSSGLAEGVTDTQYF TGCAGCTCGGGACTAGCGGAGGGGGTCACAGATACGCAGTATTTT
many TRBJ2-3 - TRBV9 13 CASSPGEVDTQYF TGTGCCAGCAGCCCAGGGGAGGTAGATACGCAGTATTTT
many TRBJ2-1 - TRBV7-2 17 CASSPAVPRSSYNEQFF TGTGCCAGCAGCCCAGCGGTCCCGAGAAGCTCCTACAATGAGCAGTTCTTC
- TRBJ2-5 TRBD2 TRBV2 15 CASSGGAGVQETQYF TGTGCCAGCAGTGGGGGAGCGGGGGTACAAGAGACCCAGTACTTC
- TRBJ2-7 TRBD1 TRBV28 15 CASSLGTGGYYEQYF TGTGCCAGCAGTTTAGGGACAGGAGGGTACTACGAGCAGTACTTC